These 32 T cell receptor beta chains were sequenced from one sample in a study of T cell responses to AZD1222 COVID-19 vaccine. TCRdb keeps only in-frame clones here, not all; method: immunoSEQ multiplex PCR. The table includes 80,000 to 100,000 clones, 90% to 95% detected once. The sample in question was peripheral blood, obtained on day 0 of AZD1222 vaccination. The source is an adult in good health.

The V call is TRBV5-6, the J call TRBJ1-6; D is unclear. Trimming removed 0 bases from V and 7 bases from J, with 8 bases in between. The CDR3 spans 14 residues. Germline V gene data show CDR1 as SGHDT and CDR2 as YYEEEE. CDR3 loop: CASSLAGRNSPLHF. The CDR3 nucleotides are TGTGCCAGCAGCTTGGCGGGGAGGAATTCACCCCTCCACTTT.

The genes are TRBV4-3 and TRBJ2-1, with 7 bases identical to TRBD1. V shed 1 base and J 7 bases; nucleotides not matched to a gene: 7. The CDR3 length is 15 residues. Germline loops: CDR1 LGHNA, CDR2 YSLEER. The CDR3 sequence is CASSQGDRIANEQFF. In DNA form, the CDR3 reads TGCGCCAGCAGCCAAGGGGACAGAATTGCTAATGAGCAGTTCTTC.

The rearrangement uses TRBV6-5 and TRBJ2-7; 11 positions match TRBD1. Germline lookup yields CDR1 MNHEY and CDR2 SVGAGI. The CDR3 has 15 residues. V trimming: 0 bases; J trimming: 6 bases; junction bases outside the gene matches: 4. Here the CDR3 DNA reads TGTGCCAGCAGTTACTCGATGGGGACAGGGGGCGAGCAGTACTTC. Translating it yields CASSYSMGTGGEQYF.

The chain couples TRBV5-1 to TRBJ1-1, with 7 bases identical to TRBD1. CDR3 size: 14 residues. Germline V gives CDR1 SGHRS, CDR2 YFSETQ. J was trimmed by 5 bases and V by 4 bases; bases with no gene match: 8. Written as DNA, the CDR3 is TGCGCCAGCAGCCTGGACAGGTTCGGGACTGAAGCTTTCTTT. Translating gives CASSLDRFGTEAFF.

V gene TRBV6-5 combines with J gene TRBJ2-3, with TRBD1 matching 7 bases. From germline, CDR1 is MNHEY and CDR2 SVGAGI. Trimming took 0 bases from V and 5 from J; bases not matched to a gene: 8. The CDR3 is 16 residues long. CDR3 coding DNA: TGTGCCAGCAGTTACTCGGGAACAGGGGTGAAAGATACGCAGTATTTT. It yields the protein CASSYSGTGVKDTQYF.

A single count supports this clone. The chain joins TRBV7-2 to TRBJ2-4; 10 nucleotides match TRBD2. There are 17 residues in the CDR3. Trimming at V came to 5 bases and at J to 2 bases, leaving 9 bases not matched to a gene. Looked up from germline, CDR1 is SGHTA and CDR2 is FQGNSA. The CDR3 sequence is CASSPWLAGETKNIQYF. The CDR3 coding sequence is TGTGCCAGCAGCCCCTGGCTAGCGGGAGAAACCAAAAACATTCAGTACTTC.

The chain couples TRBV2 to TRBJ1-1; TRBD1 is a possible D gene (5 bases). There are 12 residues in the CDR3. Trimming pared 8 bases from V and 4 bases from J, leaving 11 bases between. CDR1 is SNHLY, CDR2 FYNNEI, per germline. CDR3 residues: CASLGGGTEAFF. The CDR3 DNA sequence: TGTGCCAGCCTTGGGGGAGGCACTGAAGCTTTCTTT.

This sequence joins TRBV28 and TRBJ2-3; unclear D gene. V was trimmed by 5 bases and J by 14 bases, leaving 11 bases between them. Germline-derived CDR1 and CDR2 are MDHEN and SYDVKM. The CDR3 sequence is 10 residues long. CDR3 region: CASSTERMYF. The CDR3 bases are TGTGCCAGCAGTACGGAAAGAATGTATTTT.

The rearrangement joins TRBV25-1 to TRBJ1-3; a weak D match, TRBD1 (6 bases). The CDR3 has 15 residues. Germline CDR1 and CDR2: MGHDK and SYGVNS. Trimming shortened V by 3 bases and J by 0 bases, and 9 bases separated the two germline ends. For the CDR3, the DNA is TGTGCCAGCAGTGATCCGGGGGCCTCTGGAAACACCATATATTTT. Its translation is CASSDPGASGNTIYF. Filled out from reference TRBV25-1 and TRBJ1-3, the complete variable domain reads EADIYQTPRYLVIGTGKKITLECSQTMGHDKMYWYQQDPGMELHLIHYSYGVNSTEKGDLSSESTVSRIRTEHFPLTLESARPSHTSQYLCASSDPGASGNTIYFGEGSWLTVV.

The chain is built from TRBV27 and TRBJ1-2; no clear D gene. Germline CDR1 and CDR2: MNHEY and SMNVEV (reference sequence). The CDR3 extends over 13 amino acids. V lost 2 bases to trimming and J lost 6 bases, with 10 bases between them. The CDR3 spells CASSLKGLDGYTF. For the CDR3, the DNA is TGTGCCAGCAGTTTAAAGGGTTTGGATGGCTACACCTTC.

V is TRBV5-1 and J is TRBJ2-2; 10 nucleotides match TRBD2. CDR3 length equals 16 residues. Germline lookup yields CDR1 SGHRS and CDR2 YFSETQ. V shed 2 bases, J shed 6 bases, and the junction held 7 bases outside the gene matches. Written as DNA, the CDR3 is TGCGCCAGCAGCTTTACCTCTAGCGGGAGTCCCGGGGAGCTGTTTTTT. Encoded protein: CASSFTSSGSPGELFF.

The chain joins TRBV7-9 to TRBJ2-5; no clear D gene. V gave up 3 bases and J gave up 5 bases, with 10 bases separating them. The germline CDR1 and CDR2 sequences are SEHNR and FQNEAQ (reference sequence). CDR3 length: 13 residues. In DNA form, the CDR3 reads TGTGCCAGCAGCTTCCTCGCTAGGGAGACCCAGTACTTC. Translated: CASSFLARETQYF.

This rearrangement joins TRBV30 to TRBJ1-2; D remains unclear. Germline V lookup: CDR1 GTSNPN, CDR2 SVGIG (reference sequence). The CDR3 totals 12 residues. Trimming stripped 4 bases from V and 8 bases from J, with 14 bases between. CDR3: CAWIAWPGGYTF. CDR3 sequence (DNA): TGTGCCTGGATAGCCTGGCCGGGGGGCTACACCTTC.

The rearrangement uses TRBV6-5 and TRBJ1-4, with 7 bases aligning to TRBD1. Unmatched junction bases numbered 7, after V lost 6 bases and J lost 6 bases. Germline lookup yields CDR1 MNHEY and CDR2 SVGAGI. CDR3 size: 14 residues. CDR3 DNA sequence: TGTGCCAGCAGCCCGACAGGGCTTCATGAAAAACTGTTTTTT. Protein sequence: CASSPTGLHEKLFF.

The rearrangement links TRBV5-1 to TRBJ2-1; no reliable D call. The CDR3 covers 13 residues. The V end was cut by 0 bases, the J end by 6 bases, with 7 bases between. The germline V gene has CDR1 SGHRS and CDR2 YFSETQ. The CDR3 region has the DNA TGCGCCAGCAGCTTGGCGCCAGGCAATGAGCAGTTCTTC. Encoded protein: CASSLAPGNEQFF.

The chain links TRBV9 to TRBJ2-1, with TRBD2 matching over 14 bases. This CDR3 has 16 residues. CDR1 and CDR2 (germline): SGDLS, YYNGEE. V shed 3 bases and J 6 bases; nucleotides not matched to a gene: 5. For the CDR3, the DNA is TGTGCCAGCAGCGCCCCAGGACTAGCGGGGGGCAATGAGCAGTTCTTC. Residues: CASSAPGLAGGNEQFF.

J is TRBJ1-2 and V is TRBV7-9; D possibly corresponds to TRBD1 (6 bases). The V and J ends lost 6 bases and 4 bases respectively, with 15 bases between them. Germline CDR1 reads SEHNR; CDR2 reads FQNEAQ (reference sequence). The CDR3 has 14 residues. This CDR3 reads CASRPNGGSYGYTF. CDR3 nucleotide sequence: TGTGCCAGCAGGCCTAACGGGGGCAGCTATGGCTACACCTTC.

The rearrangement uses TRBV5-1 and TRBJ2-1; tentative D call: TRBD2 (6 bases). Trimming removed 4 bases from V and 8 bases from J, with 19 bases in between. Germline CDR1 SGHRS, CDR2 YFSETQ. The CDR3 loop spans 15 amino acids. The CDR3 spells CASSPKAGGNYEQFF. The DNA of the CDR3 is TGCGCCAGCAGCCCAAAGGCCGGGGGTAACTATGAGCAGTTCTTC.

The chain employs TRBV28 and TRBJ2-7; TRBD2 aligns across 8 bases. From germline, CDR1 is MDHEN and CDR2 SYDVKM. There are 16 residues in the CDR3. V shed 6 bases and J 3 bases; nucleotides not matched to a gene: 13. CDR3 amino acids: CASRIGLADKNYEQYF. Written as DNA, the CDR3 is TGTGCCAGCAGGATTGGACTAGCCGATAAGAACTACGAGCAGTACTTC.

The CDR3 sequence: CAWSVPDSGNTIYF. The DNA for the CDR3 is TGTGCCTGGAGTGTACCGGACTCTGGAAACACCATATATTTT. This chain joins TRBV30 and TRBJ1-3; D remains ambiguous. This CDR3 comprises 14 residues. CDR1 and CDR2 from the germline V gene are GTSNPN and SVGIG (reference sequence). V gave up 0 bases and J gave up 0 bases, with 6 bases separating them.

This chain uses TRBV30 with TRBJ2-7; D is unclear. The CDR3 is 11 residues long. Per germline, CDR1 GTSNPN and CDR2 SVGIG (reference sequence). Between the trimmed V and J ends, which lost 0 bases and 1 base, there was a span of 1 base. The CDR3 reads CAWSVSYEQYF. DNA for the CDR3: TGTGCCTGGAGTGTGTCCTACGAGCAGTACTTC.

The chain couples TRBV11-1 to TRBJ2-3; D remains unclear. Germline V CDR1 and CDR2: SGHAT, FQDESV (reference sequence). The V end lost 2 bases, the J end lost 2 bases, and 8 bases lay between the germline ends. The CDR3 sequence is 14 residues long. The CDR3 sequence is CASSLILVTDTQYF. CDR3 nucleotides: TGTGCCAGCAGCTTAATTCTAGTCACAGATACGCAGTATTTT. The full variable domain, rest sourced from reference TRBV11-1 and TRBJ2-3, is EAEVAQSPRYKITEKSQAVAFWCDPISGHATLYWYRQILGQGPELLVQFQDESVVDDSQLPKDRFSAERLKGVDSTLKIQPAELGDSAMYLCASSLILVTDTQYFGPGTRLTVL.

A single count supports this clone. The CDR3 does not end in the conserved phenylalanine or tryptophan, so this is likely a read error. The limits of the CDR3 on the DNA are not certain, so only TCRdb's listed CDR3 is given. The V call is TRBV6-1, the J call TRBJ1-2; the table's D call of TRBD1 was not tested on the DNA. Germline V lookup: CDR1 MNHNS, CDR2 SASEGT. The CDR3 is 12 residues long, ends included. The CDR3 spells CASSETGGVEES.

The chain is built from TRBV10-1 and TRBJ2-3; D gene uncertain. The germline V and J ends were trimmed by 3 bases and 2 bases, with 9 bases remaining between them. CDR3 size: 14 residues. The V gene's germline CDR1 is WNHNN and CDR2 SYGVQD (reference sequence). The CDR3 region has the DNA TGCGCCAGCAGTGATGGTTGGCACACAGATACGCAGTATTTT. Its protein is CASSDGWHTDTQYF.

The V and J genes are TRBV19 and TRBJ1-1; D is ambiguous. The CDR3 loop spans 11 amino acids. Germline V gene lookup returns CDR1 LNHDA and CDR2 SQIVND (reference sequence). Deletions cut 3 bases from V and 10 bases from J, with 9 bases between. CDR3 residues: CASSINGRAFF. The CDR3, as DNA: TGTGCCAGTAGTATCAACGGGAGAGCTTTCTTT.

V is TRBV4-2 and J is TRBJ2-1, with 7 bases identical to TRBD1. Germline lookup yields CDR1 LGHNA and CDR2 YNFKEQ. The J segment lost 4 bases and the V segment lost 4 bases, leaving 7 bases of the junction unmatched. The CDR3 runs to 15 residues. The CDR3 spells CASSPGTEYYNEQFF. In DNA form, the CDR3 reads TGTGCCAGCAGCCCTGGGACAGAATATTACAATGAGCAGTTCTTC.

The rearrangement joins TRBV5-1 to TRBJ1-3; D not certain. Germline V CDR1 and CDR2: SGHRS, YFSETQ. The CDR3 loop spans 17 amino acids. V was shortened by 0 bases and J by 0 bases, with 13 bases between the two germline ends. DNA for the CDR3: TGCGCCAGCAGCTTGGCCCTGGGTGGGATCTCTGGAAACACCATATATTTT. This sequence encodes CASSLALGGISGNTIYF.

Written as DNA, the CDR3 is TGTGCCAGCAGTCCGACTGGGACTGAAGCTTTCTTT. It is translated as CASSPTGTEAFF. The rearrangement uses TRBV12-3 or TRBV12-4 and TRBJ1-1; D is undetermined. The CDR3 runs 12 residues. V lost 5 bases to trimming and J lost 5 bases, with 9 bases between them.

The rearrangement links TRBV30 to TRBJ1-5; no firm D call. The CDR3 sequence is 15 residues long. Germline assignment: CDR1 GTSNPN and CDR2 SVGIG (reference sequence). The ends were cut back, 0 bases at V and 1 base at J, with 10 bases in the middle. The chain's CDR3 is CAWSVGSVSNQPQHF. CDR3 bases: TGTGCCTGGAGTGTAGGATCGGTAAGCAATCAGCCCCAGCATTTT.

The rearrangement uses TRBV5-1 and TRBJ2-2, with D possibly being TRBD2 (6 bases). Trimming stripped 7 bases from V and 0 bases from J, with 13 bases between. Germline V gene data show CDR1 as SGHRS and CDR2 as YFSETQ. The CDR3 runs 15 residues. The CDR3: CASVGSLSNTGELFF. CDR3 nucleotides: TGCGCCAGCGTCGGGAGTTTGTCGAACACCGGGGAGCTGTTTTTT. Based on the CDR3 plus reference TRBV5-1 and TRBJ2-2, the full variable domain is KAGVTQTPRYLIKTRGQQVTLSCSPISGHRSVSWYQQTPGQGLQFLFEYFSETQRNKGNFPGRFSGRQFSNSRSEMNVSTLELGDSALYLCASVGSLSNTGELFFGEGSRLTVL.

The genes are TRBV19 and TRBJ1-1, with TRBD1 matching 9 bases. This CDR3 is built from 13 residues. CDR1 is LNHDA and CDR2 is SQIVND in the germline V gene (reference sequence). V lost 3 bases and J lost 7; bases outside the gene matches: 3. The CDR3 sequence: CASSIGQGFEAFF. CDR3 DNA sequence: TGTGCCAGTAGTATCGGACAGGGGTTTGAAGCTTTCTTT.

The V and J genes are TRBV5-8 and TRBJ2-5; the D is unclear. Deletions cut 1 base from V and 5 bases from J, with 6 bases between. This CDR3 is 12 amino acids long. Germline assignment: CDR1 SGHTS and CDR2 YDEGEE. The CDR3 DNA reads as TGTGCCAGCAGCTTGATGCGGGAGACCCAGTACTTC. Its translation: CASSLMRETQYF.